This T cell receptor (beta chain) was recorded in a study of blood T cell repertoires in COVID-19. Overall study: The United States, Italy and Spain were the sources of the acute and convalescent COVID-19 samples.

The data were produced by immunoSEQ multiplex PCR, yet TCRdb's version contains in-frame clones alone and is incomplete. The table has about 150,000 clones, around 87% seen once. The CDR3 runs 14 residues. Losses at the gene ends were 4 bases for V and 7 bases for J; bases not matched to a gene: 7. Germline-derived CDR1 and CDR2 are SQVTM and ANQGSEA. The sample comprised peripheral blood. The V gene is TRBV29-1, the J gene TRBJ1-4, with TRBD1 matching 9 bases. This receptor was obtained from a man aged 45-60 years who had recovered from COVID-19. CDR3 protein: CSVGPGQGGEKLFF. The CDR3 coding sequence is TGCAGCGTTGGACCGGGACAGGGTGGTGAAAAACTGTTTTTT.